This is a list of T cell receptor beta chains from one sample in a study of blood T cell repertoires in COVID-19. The method was immunoSEQ multiplex PCR; TCRdb's version includes in-frame clones alone and lacks a portion of them. The table has around 170,000 clones, 74% seen once. Material for sequencing was peripheral blood. The receptors here all came from a woman older than 75 with acute or convalescent COVID-19. CDR3s include the opening cysteine and the closing phenylalanine or tryptophan. A D gene is named only where the DNA matches it firmly. Some rows have no size entry. The others give once, few or many, or a class for an expanded clone.

d_call clone_size j_call v_call cdr3_nt cdr3_aa
NA NA TRBJ2-7 TRBV5-8 TGTGCCAGCATAGTGGGGGGGGCCCGCGGGGCCTCGACCTACGAGCAGTACTTC CASIVGGARGASTYEQYF
TRBD2 once TRBJ2-1 TRBV7-3 TGTGCCAGCAGTTATCTAGCGGGAGTCTACAATGAGCAGTTCTTC CASSYLAGVYNEQFF
TRBD1 NA TRBJ2-5 TRBV2 TGTGCCAGCCAGGAACAGGGACAGTCCCAAGAGACCCAGTACTTC CASQEQGQSQETQYF
TRBD2 NA TRBJ2-1 TRBV5-4 TGTGCCAGCAGCGATCCTAGCGGGGGTAGCTACAATGAGCAGTTCTTC CASSDPSGGSYNEQFF
NA NA TRBJ2-2 TRBV5-6 TGTGCCAGCAGCTTTCTCGGCGGAACGAACACCGGGGAGCTGTTTTTT CASSFLGGTNTGELFF
TRBD2 few TRBJ2-7 TRBV7-9 TGTGCCAGCAGCGCCTTACTAGCGGCGACCGCCTACGAGCAGTACTTC CASSALLAATAYEQYF
NA NA TRBJ1-3 TRBV13 TGTGCCAGCAGCTTAAGAGGGTCTCCCTGGCGCACCATATATTTT CASSLRGSPWRTIYF
NA NA TRBJ1-1 TRBV3-1/TRBV3-2 TGTGCCAGCAATAGAAGAGGGGGTCTTGAAGCTTTCTTT CASNRRGGLEAFF
TRBD1 once TRBJ2-6 TRBV6-1 TGTGCCAGCAGTGAGAGGGACAGGGGAAGCTCTGGGGCCAACGTCCTGACTTTC CASSERDRGSSGANVLTF
NA NA TRBJ2-6 TRBV30 TGTGCCTGGACCGCCGACAGTGCTGGGGCCAACGTCCTGACTTTC CAWTADSAGANVLTF
TRBD1 NA TRBJ1-2 TRBV28 TGTGCCAGCAGTTTGGGAGACAGGGACGAGGGCTACACCTTC CASSLGDRDEGYTF
TRBD1 NA TRBJ1-4 TRBV2 TGTGCCAGCGCGGGACAGGGCAGCGAAAAACTGTTTTTT CASAGQGSEKLFF
NA NA TRBJ2-2 TRBV9 TGTGCCAGCAGCGTAGTTTTAGCGAGGGAGCTGTTTTTT CASSVVLARELFF
NA NA TRBJ1-5 TRBV6-2/TRBV6-3 TGTGCCAGCAGTGCGGGACGACACGATTATCAGCCCCAGCATTTT CASSAGRHDYQPQHF
NA once TRBJ2-2 TRBV27 TGTGCCAGCAGTCCCTCCCCGTTCGGGGGAACGAGCACCGGGGAGCTGTTTTTT CASSPSPFGGTSTGELFF
NA NA TRBJ2-1 TRBV6-4 TGTGCCAGCAGCCTAAGCCCCCTAGGGGGCTCCTACAATGAGCAGTTCTTC CASSLSPLGGSYNEQFF
NA NA TRBJ1-1 TRBV11-2 TGTGCCAGCAGCTCTACAGGGAGAGCTGAAGCTTTCTTT CASSSTGRAEAFF
NA NA TRBJ1-6 TRBV20-1 TGCAGTGCTAACCTAGCGCACTTT CSANLAHF
NA NA TRBJ1-4 TRBV5-6 TGTGCCAGCACCCGAGGCTGGACTAATGAAAAACTGTTTTTT CASTRGWTNEKLFF
NA NA TRBJ1-4 TRBV3-1/TRBV3-2 TGTGCCAGCAGCCAAGAAGGAGTCCCCGCGGGAAAACTGTTTTTT CASSQEGVPAGKLFF
NA NA TRBJ2-6 TRBV7-9 TGTGCCAGCCACCTGGGCGAGTCTGGGGCCAACGTCCTGACTTTC CASHLGESGANVLTF
NA NA TRBJ2-3 TRBV11-2 TGTGCCAGCAGCTTAAATACAGTCTCAGATACGCAGTATTTT CASSLNTVSDTQYF
NA NA TRBJ1-3 TRBV4-1 TGCGCCAGCAGCCAAGATAGGCAGGCGGCGGGCTCTGGAAACACCATATATTTT CASSQDRQAAGSGNTIYF
NA few TRBJ2-5 TRBV7-3 TGTGCCAGCAGCCGGGGGAAAACAGAGACCCAGTACTTC CASSRGKTETQYF
TRBD1 once TRBJ1-2 TRBV28 TGTGCCAGCAGTCCCGGGACAGGGGTCTATGGCTACACCTTC CASSPGTGVYGYTF
NA NA TRBJ2-1 TRBV14 TGTGCCAGCAGCGAAACCGTGGGGCCCGATGAGCAGTTCTTC CASSETVGPDEQFF
NA NA TRBJ2-3 TRBV24-1 TGTGCCACCAGTGATCCCAGTGATAGCACAGATACGCAGTATTTT CATSDPSDSTDTQYF
TRBD2 NA TRBJ2-3 TRBV29-1 TGCAGCGTTGGGTGGGGAGCGGGGACAGATACGCAGTATTTT CSVGWGAGTDTQYF
TRBD1 NA TRBJ1-2 TRBV19 TGTGCCAGTAGTAGGGGGACAGGATATGGCTACACCTTC CASSRGTGYGYTF
TRBD2 NA TRBJ2-3 TRBV13 TGTGCCAGCAGCGCCTATGCTAGCGGGTGGACAGATACGCAGTATTTT CASSAYASGWTDTQYF
TRBD1 NA TRBJ2-7 TRBV5-1 TGCGCCAGCAGCCGGGACAGGGGTCTCGAGCAGTACTTC CASSRDRGLEQYF
TRBD2 NA TRBJ2-7 TRBV18 TGTGCCAGCTCCCCCCAGGGTAGCCTTACACAACTAGCGCCCACCTACGAGCAGTACTTC CASSPQGSLTQLAPTYEQYF
NA NA TRBJ1-1 TRBV10-2 TGCGCCAGCACCAACCTTCAGGGAACGGGAGATGAAGCTTTCTTT CASTNLQGTGDEAFF
NA NA TRBJ2-7 TRBV10-3 TGTGCCACGCAAACTAGCAAGGGTGTCTACGAGCAGTACTTC CATQTSKGVYEQYF
TRBD2 NA TRBJ2-1 TRBV3-1/TRBV3-2 TGTGCCAGCAGCCTGACTAGCGGGAAGGAGGATGAGCAGTTCTTC CASSLTSGKEDEQFF
TRBD2 NA TRBJ2-3 TRBV5-1 TGCGCCAGCAGCTTGGGCGCTAGCGGGAGTACAGATACGCAGTATTTT CASSLGASGSTDTQYF
TRBD2 NA TRBJ2-3 TRBV7-2 TGTGCCAGCAGTTTCAGCGGGGTTGGCACAGATACGCAGTATTTT CASSFSGVGTDTQYF
TRBD2 NA TRBJ2-1 TRBV3-1/TRBV3-2 TGTGCCAGCAGCCAAGATGCGGACCTGGGACTAGCGGGAGTCAATGAGCAGTTCTTC CASSQDADLGLAGVNEQFF
TRBD2 NA TRBJ2-1 TRBV7-8 TGTGCCAGCAGCCCGGAGGTAGCGGGATGGAAACAGTTCTTC CASSPEVAGWKQFF
NA NA TRBJ1-1 TRBV6-5 TGTGCCAGCAGTTACAGGCAGGGTAACACTGAAGCTTTCTTT CASSYRQGNTEAFF
TRBD2 NA TRBJ2-7 TRBV27 TGTGCCAGCAGTAAGCTAGCGGGGCCGTCCTACGAGCAGTACTTC CASSKLAGPSYEQYF
NA few TRBJ2-2 TRBV10-2 TGCGCCAGCAGCCGAGGGCCGGGGGGGGAGCTGTTTTTT CASSRGPGGELFF
TRBD2 NA TRBJ2-3 TRBV28 TGTGCCAGCAGTCCCCTCGGACTAGCGGGACGGAAAGATACGCAGTATTTT CASSPLGLAGRKDTQYF
TRBD2 NA TRBJ2-3 TRBV7-2 TGTGCCAGCAGCCTCGGACTAGCCGCCGCTCGGGGCACAGATACGCAGTATTTT CASSLGLAAARGTDTQYF
TRBD2 NA TRBJ2-1 TRBV19 TGTGCCAGTAGTATAGGCAGACTAGCGGGACTTGAGCAGTTCTTC CASSIGRLAGLEQFF